The text below deals with one T cell receptor (beta chain). As yet, its antigen is unknown. The assay was immunoSEQ multiplex PCR, and TCRdb's table has in-frame clones only and misses some. The sample records more than 95,000 clones, less than 90% being singletons. The germline V gene encodes CDR1 GTSNPN and CDR2 SVGIG (reference sequence). V lost 2 bases and J 4 bases, leaving 12 bases between the germline ends. This CDR3 region has 13 residues. This specimen comes from a study of glioma-infiltrating T cells after dendritic cell vaccination. For the study at large: Dendritic cells derived from monocytes and pulsed with autologous tumor lysate formed the vaccine. Three intradermal dendritic cell vaccine injections were given every two weeks.

Specified time point: after dendritic cell vaccination, including at tumor progression/relapse. The study's findings and limits: Higher TCR clonality did not directly relate to longer survival. The cohort had few patients with full blood and tumor sets.

Sample: blood, taken after dendritic cell vaccination. V is TRBV30 and J is TRBJ2-7; perhaps TRBD2 as D (6 bases). This clonotype originated in a human donor with glioblastoma. The chain's CDR3 is CAWSPGRGYEQYF. The CDR3 DNA reads as TGTGCCTGGAGTCCAGGGCGGGGTTACGAGCAGTACTTC.